The clone carrying this T cell receptor beta chain was found many times. The trim removed 7 bases at V and 7 bases at J, leaving 15 bases unmatched. The CDR3 is 16 amino acids. TCRdb analysed the RT-PCR reads with MiXCR anew, one entry per CDR3 protein. The sample includes about 160,000 distinct CDR3 sequences, 24% of them seen just once. The data originate from a study of patients and donors after allogeneic stem cell transplantation. The rearrangement links TRBV12-3 or TRBV12-4 to TRBJ1-2, with TRBD1 identical over 10 bases. The clonotype was recovered from a human donor who was either an allogeneic HSCT recipient or a stem cell or donor lymphocyte infusion donor (not recorded which). It is not recorded whose cells these are; they may come from a transplant donor. The sample comprised blood, either unsorted or a sorted T cell fraction (not recorded which). The CDR3 region is CASIGTGESSPRGYTF. CDR3 sequence (DNA): TGTGCCAGCATAGGGACAGGGGAATCATCCCCCCGTGGCTACACCTTC.